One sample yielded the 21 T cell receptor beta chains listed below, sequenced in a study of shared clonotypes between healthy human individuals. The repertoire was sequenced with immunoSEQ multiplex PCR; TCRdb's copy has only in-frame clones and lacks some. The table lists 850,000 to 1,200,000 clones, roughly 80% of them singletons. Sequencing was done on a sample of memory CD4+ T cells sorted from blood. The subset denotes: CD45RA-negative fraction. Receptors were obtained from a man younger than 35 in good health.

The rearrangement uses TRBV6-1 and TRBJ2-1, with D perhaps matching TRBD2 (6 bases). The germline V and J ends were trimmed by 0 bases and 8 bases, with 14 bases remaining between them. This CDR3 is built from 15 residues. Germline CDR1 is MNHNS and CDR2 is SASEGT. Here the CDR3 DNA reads TGTGCCAGCAGTGAAGCGCAGACTAGTTTCCATGAGCAGTTCTTC. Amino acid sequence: CASSEAQTSFHEQFF.

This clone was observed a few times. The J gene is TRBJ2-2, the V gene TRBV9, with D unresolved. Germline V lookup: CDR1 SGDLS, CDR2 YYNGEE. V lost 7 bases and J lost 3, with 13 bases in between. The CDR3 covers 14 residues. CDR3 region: CASRLGQDTGELFF. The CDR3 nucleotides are TGTGCCAGCCGCCTCGGGCAGGACACCGGGGAGCTGTTTTTT. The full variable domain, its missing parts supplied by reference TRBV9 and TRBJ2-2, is DSGVTQTPKHLITATGQRVTLRCSPRSGDLSVYWYQQSLDQGLQFLIQYYNGEERAKGNILERFSAQQFPDLHSELNLSSLELGDSALYFCASRLGQDTGELFFGEGSRLTVL.

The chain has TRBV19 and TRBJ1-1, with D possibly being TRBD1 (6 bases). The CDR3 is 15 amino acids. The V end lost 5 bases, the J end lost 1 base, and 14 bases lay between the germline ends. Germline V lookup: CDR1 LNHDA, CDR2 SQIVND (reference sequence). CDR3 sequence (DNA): TGTGCCAGTAGTCCCCGCCCCAGGGGGAACACTGAAGCTTTCTTT. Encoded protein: CASSPRPRGNTEAFF.

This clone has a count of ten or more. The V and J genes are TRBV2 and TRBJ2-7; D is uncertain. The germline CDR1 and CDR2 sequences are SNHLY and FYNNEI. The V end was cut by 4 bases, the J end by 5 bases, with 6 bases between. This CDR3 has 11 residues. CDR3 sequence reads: CASSVDHEQYF. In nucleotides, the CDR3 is TGTGCCAGCAGTGTGGACCACGAGCAGTACTTC.

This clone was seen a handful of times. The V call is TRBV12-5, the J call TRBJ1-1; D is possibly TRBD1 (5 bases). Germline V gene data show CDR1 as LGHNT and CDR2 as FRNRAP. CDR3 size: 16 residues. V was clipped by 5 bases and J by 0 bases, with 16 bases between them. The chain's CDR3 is CASGPTGGTLNTEAFF. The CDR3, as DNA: TGTGCTAGTGGTCCCACCGGGGGGACTCTGAACACTGAAGCTTTCTTT.

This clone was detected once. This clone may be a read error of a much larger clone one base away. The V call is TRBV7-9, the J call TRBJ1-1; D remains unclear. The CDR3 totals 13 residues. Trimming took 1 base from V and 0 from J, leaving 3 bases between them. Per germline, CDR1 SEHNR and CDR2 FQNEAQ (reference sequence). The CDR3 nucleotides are TGTGCCAGCAGCTTAGTGATGAACACTGAAGCTTTCTTT. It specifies CASSLVMNTEAFF.

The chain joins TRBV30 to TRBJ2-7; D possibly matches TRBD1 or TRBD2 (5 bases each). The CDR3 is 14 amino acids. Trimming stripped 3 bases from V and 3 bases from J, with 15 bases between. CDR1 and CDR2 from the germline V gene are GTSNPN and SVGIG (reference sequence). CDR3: CAWSHLGRVYEQYF. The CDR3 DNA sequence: TGTGCCTGGAGCCATCTGGGGCGGGTCTACGAGCAGTACTTC.

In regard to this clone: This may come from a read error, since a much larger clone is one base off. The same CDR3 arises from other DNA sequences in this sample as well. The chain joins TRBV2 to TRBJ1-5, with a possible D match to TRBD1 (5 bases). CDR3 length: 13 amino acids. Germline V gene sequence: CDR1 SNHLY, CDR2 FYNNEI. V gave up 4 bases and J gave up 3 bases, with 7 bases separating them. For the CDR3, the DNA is TGTGCCAGCAGTGGGGGGATCAATCAGCCCCAGCATTTT. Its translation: CASSGGINQPQHF.

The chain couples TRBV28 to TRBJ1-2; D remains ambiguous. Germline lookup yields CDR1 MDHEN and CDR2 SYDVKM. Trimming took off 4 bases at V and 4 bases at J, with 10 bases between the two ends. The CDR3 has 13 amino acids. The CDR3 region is CASSSTPSYGYTF. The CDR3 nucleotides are TGTGCCAGCAGTTCTACACCATCCTATGGCTACACCTTC.

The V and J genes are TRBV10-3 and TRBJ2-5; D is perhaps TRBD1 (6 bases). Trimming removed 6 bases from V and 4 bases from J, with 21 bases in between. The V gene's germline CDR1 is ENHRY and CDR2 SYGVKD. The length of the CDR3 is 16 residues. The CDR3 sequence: CAISPTGPGPGETQYF. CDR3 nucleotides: TGTGCCATCAGCCCTACAGGGCCGGGCCCGGGAGAGACCCAGTACTTC.

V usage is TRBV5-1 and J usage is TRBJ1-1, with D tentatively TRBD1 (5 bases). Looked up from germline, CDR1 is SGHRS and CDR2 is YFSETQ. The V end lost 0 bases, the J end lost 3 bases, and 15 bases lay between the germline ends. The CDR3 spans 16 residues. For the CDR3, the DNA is TGCGCCAGCAGCTTGGCCCGGGGCTCGGGAGACACTGAAGCTTTCTTT. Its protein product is CASSLARGSGDTEAFF.

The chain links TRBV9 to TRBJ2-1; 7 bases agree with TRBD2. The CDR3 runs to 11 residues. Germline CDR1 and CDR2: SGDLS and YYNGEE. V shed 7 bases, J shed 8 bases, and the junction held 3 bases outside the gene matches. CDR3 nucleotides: TGTGCCAGCGCCGCGGGGGATGAGCAGTTCTTC. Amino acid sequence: CASAAGDEQFF.

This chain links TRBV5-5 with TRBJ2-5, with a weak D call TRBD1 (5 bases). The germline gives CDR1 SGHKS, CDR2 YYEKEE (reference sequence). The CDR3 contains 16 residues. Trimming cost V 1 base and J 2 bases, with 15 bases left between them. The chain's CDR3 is CASSLSPFTGQETQYF. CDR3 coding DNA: TGTGCCAGCAGCTTGTCTCCCTTTACAGGACAAGAGACCCAGTACTTC.

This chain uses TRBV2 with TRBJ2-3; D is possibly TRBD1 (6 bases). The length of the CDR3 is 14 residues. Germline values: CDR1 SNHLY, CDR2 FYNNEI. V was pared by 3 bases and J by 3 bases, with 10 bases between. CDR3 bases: TGTGCCAGCAGTGACATGACAGGAACAGATACGCAGTATTTT. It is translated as CASSDMTGTDTQYF.

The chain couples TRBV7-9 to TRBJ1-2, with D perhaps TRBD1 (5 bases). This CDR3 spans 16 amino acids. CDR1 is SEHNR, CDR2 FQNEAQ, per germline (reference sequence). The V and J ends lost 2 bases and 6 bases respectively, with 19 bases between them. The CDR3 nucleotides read TGTGCCAGCAGCTTATTCGGAAAGGCAGGGAAGGATGGCTACACCTTC. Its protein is CASSLFGKAGKDGYTF.

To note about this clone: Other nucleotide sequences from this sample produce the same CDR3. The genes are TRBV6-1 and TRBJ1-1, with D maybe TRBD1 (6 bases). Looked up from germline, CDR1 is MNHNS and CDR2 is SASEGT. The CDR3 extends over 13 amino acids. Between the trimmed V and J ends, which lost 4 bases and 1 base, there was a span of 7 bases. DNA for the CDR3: TGTGCCAGCAGTGTGACAGGGAACACTGAAGCTTTCTTT. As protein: CASSVTGNTEAFF.

The CDR3 DNA sequence: TGTGCCAGCAGCGCCGGTTCGGGGGGCTCCTACGAGCAGTACTTC. This encodes CASSAGSGGSYEQYF. The V call is TRBV7-8, the J call TRBJ2-7; 7 bases match TRBD2. CDR3 size: 15 residues. V shed 5 bases and J 0 bases; nucleotides not matched to a gene: 7. Germline V CDR1 and CDR2: SGHVS, FQNEAQ.

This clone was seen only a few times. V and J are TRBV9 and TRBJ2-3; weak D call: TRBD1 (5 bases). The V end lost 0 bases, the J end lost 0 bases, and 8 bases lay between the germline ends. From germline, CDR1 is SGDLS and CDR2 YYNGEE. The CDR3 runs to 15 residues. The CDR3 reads CASSVEGISTDTQYF. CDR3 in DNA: TGTGCCAGCAGCGTAGAGGGGATTAGCACAGATACGCAGTATTTT.

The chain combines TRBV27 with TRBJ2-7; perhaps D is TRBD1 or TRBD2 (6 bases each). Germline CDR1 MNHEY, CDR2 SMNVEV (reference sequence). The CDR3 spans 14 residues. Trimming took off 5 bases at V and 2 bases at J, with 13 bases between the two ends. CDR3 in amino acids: CASSRRGQAYEQYF. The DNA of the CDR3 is TGTGCCAGCAGTCGGCGGGGACAAGCCTACGAGCAGTACTTC.

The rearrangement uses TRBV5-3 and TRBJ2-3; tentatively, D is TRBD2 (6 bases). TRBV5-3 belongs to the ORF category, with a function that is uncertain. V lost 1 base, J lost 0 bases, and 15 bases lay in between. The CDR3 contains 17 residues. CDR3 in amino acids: CARSLTAGGTSTDTQYF. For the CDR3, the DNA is TGTGCCAGAAGCTTGACGGCTGGCGGGACTAGCACAGATACGCAGTATTTT.

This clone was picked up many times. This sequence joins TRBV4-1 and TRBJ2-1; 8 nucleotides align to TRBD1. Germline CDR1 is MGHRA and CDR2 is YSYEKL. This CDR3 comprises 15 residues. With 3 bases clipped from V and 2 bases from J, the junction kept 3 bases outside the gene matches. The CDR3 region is CASSQGTGPYNEQFF. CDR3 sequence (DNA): TGCGCCAGCAGCCAGGGGACAGGCCCCTACAATGAGCAGTTCTTC.